This T cell receptor beta chain was captured by sequencing in a study of radiotherapy plus CTLA-4 blockade in lung cancer. About the study: Patients showed objective responses in over 15% of cases, and disease control was achieved by 31%. General observations from the study: An expansion of tumor-derived TCR clones occurred in blood after radiotherapy plus ipilimumab. Strongest reported response predictors: early blood clone changes and post-radiation interferon-beta.

Chemo-refractory metastatic non-small-cell lung cancer patients underwent focal radiation alongside CTLA-4 blockade with ipilimumab. This clone was counted once. Its antigen is undetermined. The assay was immunoSEQ multiplex PCR, and TCRdb's table has in-frame clones only and misses some. Altogether approximately 28,000 clones are present, roughly 79% being singletons, with the ten largest covering 24%. This CDR3 spans 15 amino acids. Germline trimming cut 3 bases from V and 5 bases from J; bases unmatched to any gene: 3. CDR1 is SGHTA and CDR2 is FQGNSA in the germline V gene. The sequence came from a human donor with non-small cell lung cancer that progressed on radiotherapy plus ipilimumab. The sample was peripheral blood, taken from a patient treated with radiotherapy plus ipilimumab. The chain combines TRBV7-2 with TRBJ2-1; 11 positions agree with TRBD2. This chain's CDR3 is CASSFSGRANNEQFF. As DNA, the CDR3 is TGTGCCAGCAGCTTTAGCGGGAGGGCCAACAATGAGCAGTTCTTC.